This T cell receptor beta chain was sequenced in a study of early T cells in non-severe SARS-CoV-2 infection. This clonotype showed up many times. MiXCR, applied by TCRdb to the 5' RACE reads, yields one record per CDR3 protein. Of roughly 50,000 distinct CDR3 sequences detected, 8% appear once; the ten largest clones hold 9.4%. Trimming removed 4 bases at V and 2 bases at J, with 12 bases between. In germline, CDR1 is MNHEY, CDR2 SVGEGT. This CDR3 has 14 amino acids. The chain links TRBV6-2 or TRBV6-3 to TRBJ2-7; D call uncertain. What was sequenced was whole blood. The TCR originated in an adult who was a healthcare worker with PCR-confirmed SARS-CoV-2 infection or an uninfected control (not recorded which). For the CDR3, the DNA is TGTGCCAGCAGTTTTACCGCCCCAACCTACGAGCAGTACTTC. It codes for CASSFTAPTYEQYF.